The entry below gives a single T cell receptor beta chain sequence along with its context. Its target is not known. Within the ViraFEST assay, antigen-specific CD4+ T cells underwent expansion with viral peptide pools prior to sequencing. Culturing for ten to eleven days preceded CD4+ T cell isolation. The person had PCR-confirmed SARS-CoV-2 infection between March and December 2020. The researchers cultured some 2 million PBMC per well with about 10 IU/ml IL-2 and 8.5 to 10 ug/ml peptides. The sample comes from a study of vaccination effects on CD4 cells after COVID-19. Study-wide context: A couple of convalescent patients provided samples 16 days and one week prevaccination. Study observations and caveats: Limitations: small convalescent group and missing early post-infection timepoints. Marked clonal contraction was seen late after vaccination (in both infection- and vaccine-induced clones).

Some clones are missing from TCRdb's copy, which holds only in-frame ones; the method was immunoSEQ multiplex PCR. The table records roughly 45,000 clones, around 66% of them present only once. The germline V gene encodes CDR1 KGHSH and CDR2 LQKENI. This CDR3 region has 14 residues. Trimming left V 5 bases short and J 2 bases short, with 10 bases between. This material consisted of CD4+ T cells from PBMCs cultured with a peptide pool, taken before COVID-19 vaccination. The chain joins TRBV18 to TRBJ2-1; TRBD1 or TRBD2 may be the D gene (6 bases each). This TCR came from a human donor who had a prior SARS-CoV-2 infection. CDR3 DNA: TGTGCCAGCTCAACGGAGGGGGCCTACAATGAGCAGTTCTTC. Its translation: CASSTEGAYNEQFF. The whole variable domain, filled in from reference TRBV18 and TRBJ2-1, reads NAGVMQNPRHLVRRRGQEARLRCSPMKGHSHVYWYRQLPEEGLKFMVYLQKENIIDESGMPKERFSAEFPKEGPSILRIQQVVRGDSAAYFCASSTEGAYNEQFFGPGTRLTVL.